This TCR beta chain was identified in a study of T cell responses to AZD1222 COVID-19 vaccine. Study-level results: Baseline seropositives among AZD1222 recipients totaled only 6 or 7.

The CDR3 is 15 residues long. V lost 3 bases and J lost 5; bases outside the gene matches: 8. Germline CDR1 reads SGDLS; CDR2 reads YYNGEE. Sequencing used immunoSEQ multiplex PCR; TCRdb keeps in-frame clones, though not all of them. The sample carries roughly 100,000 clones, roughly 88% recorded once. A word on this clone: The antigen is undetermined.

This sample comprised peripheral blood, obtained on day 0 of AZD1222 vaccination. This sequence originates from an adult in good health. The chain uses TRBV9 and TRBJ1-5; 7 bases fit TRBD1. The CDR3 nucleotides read TGTGCCAGCAGCGCAGATGACAGGGACCATCAGCCCCAGCATTTT. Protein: CASSADDRDHQPQHF. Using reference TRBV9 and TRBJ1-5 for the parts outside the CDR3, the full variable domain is DSGVTQTPKHLITATGQRVTLRCSPRSGDLSVYWYQQSLDQGLQFLIQYYNGEERAKGNILERFSAQQFPDLHSELNLSSLELGDSALYFCASSADDRDHQPQHFGDGTRLSIL.